What follows are 30 T cell receptor beta chains derived from one specimen sequenced in a study of regulatory T cells in long-lasting Graves disease. This sample's time point: newly diagnosed GD, antithyroid drugs for less than 3 months. PBMCs were the source of the RNA used for TCR sequencing. According to the study, TCR beta libraries were built with iRepertoire HTBI primers and CDR3-region Arm-PCR. TCRdb reprocessed the multiplex PCR reads with MiXCR, giving one entry per CDR3 protein. The sample consists of 550,000 to 600,000 distinct CDR3 sequences, more than 15% of them appearing once. The sample was also linked to a second study, of T cells in Graves' hyperthyroidism and ophthalmopathy.

The sequenced sample was peripheral blood mononuclear cells (PBMCs), obtained at new diagnosis, from a patient treated with antithyroid drugs. The source of these receptors is a man in his late teens or twenties with Graves disease.

This clonotype came up a few times. This chain uses TRBV28 with TRBJ2-7, with TRBD2 matching over 8 bases. Germline CDR1 MDHEN, CDR2 SYDVKM. The junction had 10 bases not matched to a gene; V was cut back by 6 bases and J by 3 bases. The CDR3 is made up of 15 amino acids. The CDR3, as DNA: TGTGCCAGCAGGCCCCAGAGCGGGGGTTACTACGAGCAGTACTTC. The encoded protein is CASRPQSGGYYEQYF.

Many counts were recorded for this clonotype. CDR3 protein: CAWNRDLSAGELFF. The CDR3 DNA sequence: TGTGCCTGGAATCGGGACCTATCGGCCGGGGAGCTGTTTTTT. The J gene is TRBJ2-2, the V gene TRBV30, with D perhaps given as TRBD1 or TRBD2 (5 bases each). The CDR3 contains 14 residues. Looked up from germline, CDR1 is GTSNPN and CDR2 is SVGIG (reference sequence). Deletions cut 4 bases from V and 6 bases from J, with 15 bases between.

Here the CDR3 reads CATSDPGGSGNTIYF. The CDR3 region has the DNA TGTGCCACCAGTGATCCCGGGGGCTCTGGAAACACCATATATTTT. The rearrangement uses TRBV24-1 and TRBJ1-3, with a tentative D call TRBD1 (5 bases). The CDR3 totals 15 residues. V was shortened by 3 bases and J by 0 bases, with 8 bases between the two germline ends. Germline CDR1 KGHDR, CDR2 SFDVKD.

This clonotype showed up just a few times. The genes are TRBV6-1 and TRBJ2-5, with unresolved D. The CDR3 runs to 17 residues. Germline CDR1 is MNHNS and CDR2 is SASEGT. With 6 bases removed from V and 2 bases from J, the gap between germline ends came to 22 bases. The CDR3 DNA reads TGTGCCAGCAGCCCTACCTCGAGCGTGAAACAACAAGAGACCCAGTACTTC. Translated, it gives CASSPTSSVKQQETQYF.

This clonotype has ten or more counts. The chain carries TRBV11-2 and TRBJ2-1, with 11 bases aligning to TRBD1. CDR3 length: 14 residues. Per the germline V gene, CDR1 is SGHAT and CDR2 is FQNNGV. J gave up 9 bases and V 10 bases, and 11 bases lay outside the gene matches. Here the CDR3 reads CATTRDRGRSEQFF. The CDR3 DNA is TGTGCCACGACACGGGACAGGGGGAGGTCTGAGCAGTTCTTC.

This clonotype turned up a few times. In DNA form, the CDR3 reads TGCAGTGCTACAGTGGGGGACGGGGAGCTGTTTTTT. It translates to CSATVGDGELFF. V gene TRBV20-1 combines with J gene TRBJ2-2; D may match TRBD1 or TRBD2 (5 bases each). The germline V gene has CDR1 DFQATT and CDR2 SNEGSKA (reference sequence). The CDR3 runs 12 residues. The V end lost 4 bases, the J end lost 7 bases, and 10 bases lay between the germline ends.

At least ten counts were recorded for this clonotype. This sequence joins TRBV12-3 or TRBV12-4 and TRBJ2-1; D unresolved. The CDR3 length is 14 residues. Trimming left V 3 bases short and J 8 bases short, with 14 bases between. The CDR3 region is CASSFSDVPHEQFF. CDR3 coding DNA: TGTGCCAGCAGTTTCTCGGACGTACCGCATGAGCAGTTCTTC.

Ten or more counts support this clonotype. The chain combines TRBV28 with TRBJ2-7; 7 positions agree with TRBD1. Germline V gene data show CDR1 as MDHEN and CDR2 as SYDVKM. This CDR3 region has 14 residues. V shed 5 bases and J 5 bases; nucleotides not matched to a gene: 9. The CDR3, as DNA: TGTGCCAGCAGTCACAGGGGTCTGAAGCACGAGCAGTACTTC. It specifies CASSHRGLKHEQYF.

This clonotype was counted at least ten times. Written as DNA, the CDR3 is TGTGCCAGCAGTTACGCAAGGGAGCAGTACTTC. Protein sequence: CASSYAREQYF. J is TRBJ2-7 and V is TRBV6-5; D remains unclear. The CDR3 consists of 11 residues. Trimming removed 2 bases at V and 7 bases at J, with 6 bases between. Looked up from germline, CDR1 is MNHEY and CDR2 is SVGAGI.

The chain couples TRBV13 to TRBJ2-7, with 7 positions matching TRBD2. The CDR3 is 16 residues long. V was clipped by 2 bases and J by 2 bases; unmatched bases: 9. The germline CDR1 and CDR2 sequences are PRHDT and FYEKMQ (reference sequence). CDR3 loop: CASSLSGTIYPYEQYF. The CDR3 DNA sequence: TGTGCCAGCAGCTTAAGCGGGACTATATATCCCTACGAGCAGTACTTC.

The chain recombines TRBV19 with TRBJ2-3; the D gene is possibly TRBD2 (5 bases). V was shortened by 3 bases and J by 10 bases, with 14 bases between the two germline ends. CDR3 length: 13 amino acids. Germline CDR1 reads LNHDA; CDR2 reads SQIVND (reference sequence). CDR3 nucleotides: TGTGCCAGTAGTATGCGGGTTGGGGAGTCGCAGTATTTT. It yields the protein CASSMRVGESQYF. Using reference TRBV19 and TRBJ2-3 for the parts outside the CDR3, the full variable domain is DGGITQSPKYLFRKEGQNVTLSCEQNLNHDAMYWYRQDPGQGLRLIYYSQIVNDFQKGDIAEGYSVSREKKESFPLTVTSAQKNPTAFYLCASSMRVGESQYFGPGTRLTVL.

This clonotype came up many times. V is TRBV5-1 and J is TRBJ2-5; possibly TRBD1 for D (6 bases). Deletions cut 0 bases from V and 2 bases from J, with 11 bases between. The CDR3 loop spans 15 amino acids. Germline V lookup: CDR1 SGHRS, CDR2 YFSETQ. The CDR3 loop is CASSLAGTPQETQYF. The CDR3 region has the DNA TGCGCCAGCAGCTTGGCCGGGACACCGCAAGAGACCCAGTACTTC.

The rearrangement uses TRBV27 and TRBJ1-6; D remains unclear. CDR1 MNHEY and CDR2 SMNVEV come from the germline V gene (reference sequence). Trimming left V 5 bases short and J 6 bases short, with 14 bases between. The CDR3 has 15 residues. CDR3 sequence reads: CASSLQVEFNSPLHF. In DNA form, the CDR3 reads TGTGCCAGCAGTCTCCAGGTCGAATTTAATTCACCCCTCCACTTT.

The chain couples TRBV28 to TRBJ1-3, with D possibly matching TRBD1 (6 bases). Trimming took 4 bases from V and 0 from J, leaving 19 bases between them. Per the germline V gene, CDR1 is MDHEN and CDR2 is SYDVKM. The CDR3 length is 18 residues. The CDR3 region has the DNA TGTGCCAGCAGTTCGACGGCAGGGGCGAAGAGCTCTGGAAACACCATATATTTT. Translating it yields CASSSTAGAKSSGNTIYF.

This chain uses TRBV30 with TRBJ2-7; tentative D call: TRBD1 (6 bases). The germline V gene encodes CDR1 GTSNPN and CDR2 SVGIG (reference sequence). CDR3 size: 14 residues. Trimming took off 7 bases at V and 4 bases at J, with 20 bases between the two ends. CDR3 protein: CAFLIPGELYEQYF. In DNA form, the CDR3 reads TGTGCCTTTCTAATCCCAGGGGAGTTGTACGAGCAGTACTTC.

The sample holds a few counts of this clonotype. This may be a read error: a much more frequent sequence differs by one nucleotide. This chain uses TRBV12-3 or TRBV12-4 with TRBJ2-1; either TRBD1 or TRBD2 may fit D (6 bases each). The CDR3 runs to 14 residues. V was trimmed by 5 bases and J by 10 bases, leaving 18 bases between them. Written as DNA, the CDR3 is TGTGCCAGCAGTCAACAAGGGGGGATTGAGGAGCAGTTCTTC. Translation gives CASSQQGGIEEQFF.

CDR3 DNA sequence: TGCAGTGCCCAAGACGGGACTAGCGGATCGGGTGGGCAGTTCTTC. Encoded protein: CSAQDGTSGSGGQFF. The rearrangement joins TRBV20-1 to TRBJ2-1; TRBD2 matches at 11 bases. The CDR3 runs to 15 residues. Germline V gene sequence: CDR1 DFQATT, CDR2 SNEGSKA (reference sequence). The J segment lost 12 bases and the V segment lost 6 bases, leaving 16 bases of the junction unmatched.

This clonotype was found a few times. Germline is not matched at one junction end, which may reflect a read error. V gene TRBV28 combines with J gene TRBJ2-2; 9 bases align to TRBD1. From germline, CDR1 is MDHEN and CDR2 SYDVKM. The CDR3 runs 16 residues. CDR3 residues: CASSSYRGLGTGELFF. The CDR3, as DNA: TGTGCCAGCAGTTCCTACAGGGGGCTAGGGACCGGGGAGCTATTTTTT.

This clonotype was found many times. The rearrangement joins TRBV12-3 or TRBV12-4 to TRBJ2-1; 8 bases line up with TRBD1. V shed 6 bases, J shed 2 bases, and the junction held 6 bases outside the gene matches. This CDR3 comprises 15 residues. CDR3 sequence: CASSTLQGAYNEQFF. The DNA of the CDR3 is TGTGCCAGCAGCACCCTACAGGGGGCCTACAATGAGCAGTTCTTC.

This clonotype has more than one count but fewer than ten. The rearrangement uses TRBV5-1 and TRBJ2-7; D is unclear. The V end was cut by 3 bases, the J end by 0 bases, with 25 bases between. Germline CDR1 reads SGHRS; CDR2 reads YFSETQ. The CDR3 runs 19 residues. The CDR3 reads CASSSLWLVWTQPSYEQYF. The CDR3 DNA reads TGCGCCAGCAGCTCCCTTTGGCTAGTCTGGACCCAACCCTCCTACGAGCAGTACTTC.

The chain combines TRBV14 with TRBJ2-7, with 9 bases aligning to TRBD2. Trimming removed 3 bases from V and 2 bases from J; junction bases left unmatched: 5. The CDR3 has 15 amino acids. Germline V gives CDR1 SGHDN, CDR2 FVKESK. CDR3 protein: CASSHSGSPTYEQYF. As DNA, the CDR3 is TGTGCCAGCAGCCATAGCGGGAGCCCCACCTACGAGCAGTACTTC.

This clonotype has a count of ten or more. V and J are TRBV5-8 and TRBJ2-7; 8 nucleotides align to TRBD2. The germline gives CDR1 SGHTS, CDR2 YDEGEE. The CDR3 covers 15 residues. The junction had 5 bases not matched to a gene; V was cut back by 3 bases and J by 0 bases. The CDR3 is CASSSREGISYEQYF. The CDR3 region has the DNA TGTGCCAGCAGCTCCCGGGAGGGGATCTCCTACGAGCAGTACTTC. The full variable domain, in which reference TRBV5-8 and TRBJ2-7 provide the parts outside the CDR3, is EAGVTQSPTHLIKTRGQQATLRCSPISGHTSVYWYQQALGLGLQFLLWYDEGEERNRGNFPPRFSGRQFPNYSSELNVNALELEDSALYLCASSSREGISYEQYFGPGTRLTVT.

The table lists this clonotype with a few counts. The V call is TRBV27, the J call TRBJ2-7; perhaps TRBD1 as D (5 bases). The V gene lost 4 bases and the J gene lost 1 base, with 11 bases spanning the gap. CDR1 MNHEY and CDR2 SMNVEV come from the germline V gene (reference sequence). The length of the CDR3 is 14 residues. CDR3 loop: CASSSTALSYEQYF. In DNA, the CDR3 is TGTGCCAGCAGTTCGACAGCGCTATCCTACGAGCAGTACTTC.

There are a few counts of this clonotype. The chain joins TRBV6-5 to TRBJ1-2, with 11 bases that match TRBD1. The CDR3 has 16 amino acids. The junction had 7 bases not matched to a gene; V was cut back by 0 bases and J by 7 bases. Germline V gene lookup returns CDR1 MNHEY and CDR2 SVGAGI. The CDR3 reads CASSYSGTGGGVGYTF. CDR3 DNA sequence: TGTGCCAGCAGTTACTCGGGGACAGGGGGTGGAGTTGGCTACACCTTC.

This chain links TRBV27 with TRBJ2-3, with D uncertain. The germline gives CDR1 MNHEY, CDR2 SMNVEV (reference sequence). The V end was cut by 6 bases, the J end by 9 bases, with 16 bases between. This CDR3 is 13 amino acids long. As DNA, the CDR3 is TGTGCCAGCAGCCCCCCGGTCCCATCAACGCAGTATTTT. Translation: CASSPPVPSTQYF.

This clonotype was picked up many times. The chain uses TRBV30 and TRBJ2-2; no clear D gene. The ends were cut back, 2 bases at V and 6 bases at J, with 7 bases in the middle. CDR3 size: 12 residues. Looked up from germline, CDR1 is GTSNPN and CDR2 is SVGIG (reference sequence). The CDR3 nucleotides read TGTGCCTGGAGTCACTCAGCCGGGGAGCTGTTTTTT. Protein sequence: CAWSHSAGELFF.

This clonotype was seen many times. The V call is TRBV28, the J call TRBJ1-2; no clear D. CDR3 length: 12 residues. Germline lookup yields CDR1 MDHEN and CDR2 SYDVKM. The V and J ends lost 4 bases and 3 bases respectively, with 6 bases between them. The CDR3 here is CASSYGDYGYTF. For the CDR3, the DNA is TGTGCCAGCAGTTACGGGGACTATGGCTACACCTTC.

This clonotype was seen a few times. V gene TRBV20-1 combines with J gene TRBJ2-1; 9 bases map to TRBD2. This CDR3 spans 13 amino acids. V shed 8 bases, J shed 7 bases, and the junction held 9 bases outside the gene matches. The germline V gene encodes CDR1 DFQATT and CDR2 SNEGSKA (reference sequence). The DNA for the CDR3 is TGCAGTTTGATTAGCGGGAGACGGAATGAGCAGTTCTTC. This translates into CSLISGRRNEQFF.

In its sample, this clonotype was seen many times. The chain links TRBV20-1 to TRBJ2-7; 9 positions agree with TRBD2. Trimming at V came to 3 bases and at J to 2 bases, leaving 8 bases not matched to a gene. CDR1 is DFQATT, CDR2 SNEGSKA, per germline (reference sequence). This CDR3 spans 15 amino acids. The chain's CDR3 is CSASGASGATYEQYF. CDR3 coding DNA: TGCAGTGCTAGCGGGGCTAGCGGGGCTACCTACGAGCAGTACTTC.

The rearrangement joins TRBV15 to TRBJ2-3; D ambiguous. Germline values: CDR1 LNHNV, CDR2 YYDKDF (reference sequence). The length of the CDR3 is 12 residues. Trimming shortened V by 0 bases and J by 4 bases, and 2 bases separated the two germline ends. CDR3 sequence reads: CATSRESDTQYF. The CDR3 DNA sequence: TGTGCCACCAGCAGAGAGTCAGATACGCAGTATTTT.